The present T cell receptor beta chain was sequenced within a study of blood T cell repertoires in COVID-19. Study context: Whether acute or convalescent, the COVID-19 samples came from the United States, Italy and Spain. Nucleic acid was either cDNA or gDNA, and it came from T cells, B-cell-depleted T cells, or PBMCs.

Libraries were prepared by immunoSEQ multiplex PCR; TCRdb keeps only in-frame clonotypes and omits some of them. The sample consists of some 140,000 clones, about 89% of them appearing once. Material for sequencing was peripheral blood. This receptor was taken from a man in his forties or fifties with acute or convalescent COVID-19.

The CDR3 bases are TGTGCCAGCAGCTCGGGACAGGGGAGTAATGAAAAACTGTTTTTT. Its protein is CASSSGQGSNEKLFF. This chain connects TRBV7-9 to TRBJ1-4; TRBD1 aligns across 10 bases. In germline, CDR1 is SEHNR, CDR2 FQNEAQ (reference sequence). This CDR3 spans 15 amino acids. The J segment lost 4 bases and the V segment lost 4 bases, leaving 3 bases of the junction unmatched.